This entry is about one T cell receptor beta chain. This CDR3 has 15 residues. Trimming removed 2 bases at V and 2 bases at J, with 14 bases between. Per the germline V gene, CDR1 is SQVTM and CDR2 is ANQGSEA. TCRdb's table, derived via immunoSEQ multiplex PCR, lists solely in-frame clones and lacks some. The table includes 60,000 to 90,000 clones, nearly 98% detected once. This specimen belongs to a study of technical replicates of blood from a few donors. The material sequenced was T cells isolated from PBMCs. The chain uses TRBV29-1 and TRBJ2-3, with TRBD1 as a possible D gene (6 bases). The origin of this receptor is a human donor in good health. This CDR3 reads CSVESTGRLTDTQYF. The CDR3 region has the DNA TGCAGCGTTGAATCGACAGGCCGACTCACAGATACGCAGTATTTT.